This TCR beta chain was recovered during a study of CD8+ T cells in alopecia areata. Study context: For the treated group, dosing was oral tofacitinib at 5 to 10 mg twice daily. The drug, tofacitinib, lasted 6 to 18 months, followed by 6 months off drug.

A remark on this clone: What it recognizes is unknown.

This CDR3 spans 13 amino acids. The germline CDR1 and CDR2 sequences are GTSNPN and SVGIG (reference sequence). With 5 bases removed from V and 7 bases from J, the gap between germline ends came to 12 bases. Treatment indicated: oral pan-JAK inhibitor, 5-10 mg twice daily. Lesional scalp punch biopsies and peripheral blood came from alopecia areata patients. Study-level findings and limits: On tofacitinib, scalp and blood still held many of the expanded lesional clones.

Investigators isolated RNA and reverse transcribed it into cDNA to act as the sequencing template. TCRdb's copy holds only in-frame clones and misses some; the assay was immunoSEQ multiplex PCR. The profile shows roughly 120,000 clones, less than 75% of them singletons. This clonotype originated in a human donor with alopecia areata. The chain combines TRBV30 with TRBJ1-6; D is undetermined. The sequences come from CD8+ T cells sorted from blood, collected at week 4, from a patient treated with tofacitinib. Here the CDR3 reads CAWSGPGNSPLHF. The CDR3 nucleotides are TGTGCCTGGTCCGGGCCCGGGAATTCACCCCTCCACTTT.